This T cell receptor (beta chain) was obtained from a study of HIV-infected patients and healthy controls. TCRdb passed the 5' RACE reads through MiXCR, listing each CDR3 protein once. The data hold tens of thousands of distinct CDR3 sequences, with 15% to 20% observed a single time. This clonotype was seen a handful of times. Trimming took 3 bases from V and 6 from J, leaving 11 bases between them. Per the germline V gene, CDR1 is KGHSH and CDR2 is LQKENI. This CDR3 spans 13 amino acids. The receptor's source is a human donor in good health. Specimen: CD4+ T cells from blood. The chain employs TRBV18 and TRBJ1-1, with no clear D. CDR3 coding DNA: TGTGCCAGCTCACCTAAGGGTGTCGCTGAAGCTTTCTTT. Its translation: CASSPKGVAEAFF.